Listed below are T cell receptor beta chains from one sample, sequenced in a study of STAT5B mutations in CD4+ large granular lymphocyte leukemia. The table came from immunoSEQ multiplex PCR; TCRdb's copy has only in-frame clones and leaves some out. Of fewer than 35,000 clones listed, more than 70% were seen once; the top ten hold 3% to 3.5%. Sequences were obtained from CD4+ T cells from blood buffy coats. The receptor set was obtained from a human donor in good health. CDR3s include the opening cysteine and the closing phenylalanine or tryptophan. A D gene is named only where the DNA matches it firmly. Some rows have no size entry. The others give once, few or many, or a class for an expanded clone.

clone size,J gene,V gene,D gene,CDR3 protein,CDR3 DNA
.,TRBJ1-2,TRBV10-3,.,CASRDNNYGYTF,TGTGCCAGCCGGGACAATAACTATGGCTACACCTTC
.,TRBJ2-7,TRBV28,.,CASSFGGAQYEQYF,TGTGCCAGCAGTTTCGGCGGGGCGCAATACGAGCAGTACTTC
.,TRBJ2-5,TRBV7-9,TRBD2,CASSFVAGGRQETQYF,TGTGCCAGCAGTTTTGTGGCGGGAGGCCGCCAAGAGACCCAGTACTTC
once,TRBJ1-6,TRBV5-1,.,CASSLSGRRESPLHF,TGCGCCAGCAGCTTGAGCGGCAGGCGGGAATCACCCCTCCACTTT
.,TRBJ2-5,TRBV28,.,CASSSLNTGSETQYF,TGTGCCAGCAGTTCGCTTAACACTGGGTCAGAGACCCAGTACTTC
once,TRBJ2-2,TRBV7-2,.,CASRQTATTGELFF,TGTGCCAGCAGGCAGACGGCGACCACCGGGGAGCTGTTTTTT
once,TRBJ2-6,TRBV28,.,CASRPQTGREVSGANVLTF,TGTGCCAGCAGACCCCAGACAGGACGGGAGGTCTCTGGGGCCAACGTCCTGACTTTC
few,TRBJ2-3,TRBV19,.,CASSNGPTDTQYF,TGTGCCAGTAGTAATGGGCCTACAGATACGCAGTATTTT
few,TRBJ1-5,TRBV7-6,.,CASSWDGNQPQHF,TGTGCCAGCAGCTGGGACGGCAATCAGCCCCAGCATTTT
once,TRBJ2-7,TRBV2,.,CASSRRLGEKNEQYF,TGTGCCAGCAGCCGAAGGCTGGGGGAAAAGAACGAGCAGTACTTC
.,TRBJ2-1,TRBV27,.,CASGALLKKNEQFF,TGTGCCAGCGGCGCACTGCTCAAGAAGAATGAGCAGTTCTTC
.,TRBJ2-7,TRBV11-1,TRBD1,CASRQDRAVYEQYF,TGTGCCAGCAGACAGGACAGGGCCGTCTACGAGCAGTACTTC
.,TRBJ2-2,TRBV9,TRBD2,CASSVGGTSGTNTGELFF,TGTGCCAGCAGCGTAGGTGGCACTAGCGGGACGAACACCGGGGAGCTGTTTTTT
.,TRBJ2-3,TRBV4-1,TRBD2,CASGPNNRLAGEGGTDTQYF,TGCGCCAGCGGGCCCAACAACAGACTAGCGGGAGAAGGGGGAACAGATACGCAGTATTTT
.,TRBJ1-1,TRBV5-1,.,CASSPLKPRGLGDTEAFF,TGCGCCAGCAGCCCGTTAAAACCCCGGGGACTAGGGGACACTGAAGCTTTCTTT
.,TRBJ2-7,TRBV7-2,TRBD2,CASSLGGAGGYEQYF,TGTGCCAGCAGTCTCGGGGGGGCAGGCGGCTACGAGCAGTACTTC
few,TRBJ1-4,TRBV2,.,CASSTGRLNEKLFF,TGTGCCAGCAGTACGGGACGGCTGAATGAAAAACTGTTTTTT
.,TRBJ2-7,TRBV7-2,.,CASSLVGRPAGRSYEQYF,TGTGCCAGCAGCTTAGTGGGGAGGCCCGCAGGGCGCTCCTACGAGCAGTACTTC
.,TRBJ2-6,TRBV11-2,.,CASSLAGGSNVLTF,TGTGCCAGCAGCTTAGCAGGGGGGAGCAACGTCCTGACTTTC
few,TRBJ2-7,TRBV7-2,.,CASGYRAEQYF,TGTGCCAGCGGTTACAGGGCCGAGCAGTACTTC
.,TRBJ2-3,TRBV6-1,.,CASSEVQVTDTQYF,TGTGCCAGCAGTGAAGTGCAGGTTACAGATACGCAGTATTTT
.,TRBJ1-4,TRBV5-1,TRBD1,CASAGTGLSQNEKLFF,TGCGCCAGCGCCGGGACAGGGCTTTCCCAAAATGAAAAACTGTTTTTT
once,TRBJ2-7,TRBV7-2,TRBD1,CASSAALGQPYEQYF,TGTGCCAGCAGCGCCGCGTTGGGACAGCCCTACGAGCAGTACTTC
few,TRBJ1-5,TRBV4-1,.,CASSQTSGGQPQHF,TGCGCCAGCAGCCAGACTTCGGGGGGTCAGCCCCAGCATTTT
.,TRBJ1-5,TRBV19,.,CASRTSGRGIQPQHF,TGTGCCAGTAGGACCTCGGGCAGGGGAATTCAGCCCCAGCATTTT
.,TRBJ2-3,TRBV19,.,CASSHLSSTDTQYF,TGTGCCAGTTCTCACCTGTCTAGCACAGATACGCAGTATTTT
once,TRBJ2-7,TRBV6-1,TRBD1,CASSEGTGSPPRYF,TGTGCCAGCAGTGAGGGGACAGGGTCACCCCCTCGGTACTTC
.,TRBJ2-3,TRBV7-3,.,CASSLSGLSTDTQYF,TGTGCCAGCAGCCTTAGCGGCCTCTCCACAGATACGCAGTATTTT
once,TRBJ2-7,TRBV7-2,.,CASSQAGGSYEQYF,TGTGCCAGCAGCCAAGCGGGCGGATCCTACGAGCAGTACTTC